A selection of T cell receptor beta chains follows, all from one sample in a study of blood T cell repertoires in COVID-19. Profiling relied on immunoSEQ multiplex PCR, and the TCRdb table lists in-frame clones only, not all of them. The data contain about 190,000 clones, almost 85% of them seen just once; the ten biggest clones take up about 5.1%. The specimen was peripheral blood. The source is a woman in her seventies with active or convalescent COVID-19. Both conserved end residues are part of each CDR3. The D gene is left open where the match is weak.

J gene	D gene	V gene	CDR3 protein
TRBJ1-4	TRBD1	TRBV6-5	CASRGQGSEKLFF
TRBJ2-7	.	TRBV9	CASSPSPGGHYEQYF
TRBJ2-1	TRBD2	TRBV11-2	CASRLWGGKVNNEQFF
TRBJ2-7	.	TRBV7-9	CASSRGEREQYF
TRBJ2-5	.	TRBV29-1	CSVEDMVGAAQYF
TRBJ2-3	TRBD2	TRBV6-5	CASSQSREAGGTQYF
TRBJ2-7	TRBD1	TRBV2	CASSSLRTGAYEQYF
TRBJ2-5	.	TRBV7-9	CASSRDTQETQYF
TRBJ1-1	.	TRBV7-2	CASSLNPGTNTEAFF
TRBJ1-4	.	TRBV10-3	CAISDGGNEKLFF
TRBJ2-7	.	TRBV27	CASRRNSGTYEQYF
TRBJ2-1	.	TRBV10-1	CASSGQGRNEQFF
TRBJ1-3	.	TRBV12-3/TRBV12-4	CASSYSGNTIYF
TRBJ2-6	TRBD2	TRBV6-6	CASSLRPPGTSGSGANVLTF
TRBJ2-7	TRBD1	TRBV4-2	CASSQDASGVTGGMGEQYF
TRBJ1-6	.	TRBV4-2	CASSQDRGSPLHF
TRBJ2-3	.	TRBV15	CATSIGAPDTQYF
TRBJ1-1	TRBD1	TRBV3-1/TRBV3-2	CASSQSGGLNTEAFF
TRBJ2-6	TRBD1	TRBV5-8	CASSFWQGAVSGANVLTF
TRBJ1-5	.	TRBV12-3/TRBV12-4	CASSWQSNQPQHF
TRBJ1-1	TRBD1	TRBV4-1	CASSPGQVNTEAFF
TRBJ1-3	.	TRBV24-1	CATSDPTDSGNTIYF
TRBJ2-1	.	TRBV4-1	CASSHGGRALYNEQFF
TRBJ2-7	TRBD1	TRBV3-1/TRBV3-2	CASSWTGTSYEQYF
TRBJ2-2	.	TRBV28	CASSKQLRTGELFF
TRBJ1-5	TRBD1	TRBV2	CASSADRAYSNQPQHF
TRBJ1-5	.	TRBV5-6	CASSLGRGHLTSNQPQHF
TRBJ2-1	TRBD2	TRBV12-3/TRBV12-4	CASGRGYNEQFF
TRBJ2-3	.	TRBV3-1/TRBV3-2	CASSTRDTQYF
TRBJ2-1	TRBD2	TRBV7-9	CASRLSSGSYNEQFF
TRBJ2-3	.	TRBV7-2	CASSLVGLRPDTQYF
TRBJ1-2	.	TRBV5-4	CASTPPGQSGYTF
TRBJ2-5	.	TRBV5-1	CASSLAVTSQETQYF